These 11 T cell receptor beta chains were sequenced from one sample in a study of blood T cell repertoires in COVID-19. TCRdb's copy holds only in-frame clones and misses some; the assay was immunoSEQ multiplex PCR. The data hold approximately 300,000 clones, with approximately 90% observed a single time. Sequencing was performed on PBMCs or T cells enriched from blood (not recorded which). Receptors were obtained from a woman in her late teens or twenties who had recovered from COVID-19.

This rearrangement joins TRBV11-2 to TRBJ1-3; D is unclear. Trimming pared 5 bases from V and 0 bases from J, leaving 17 bases between. From germline, CDR1 is SGHAT and CDR2 FQNNGV. The CDR3 length is 17 residues. The CDR3 spells CASSPAFRGSSGNTIYF. The CDR3, as DNA: TGTGCCAGCAGCCCAGCCTTCCGGGGATCCTCTGGAAACACCATATATTTT. The full variable domain, rest sourced from reference TRBV11-2 and TRBJ1-3, is EAGVAQSPRYKIIEKRQSVAFWCNPISGHATLYWYQQILGQGPKLLIQFQNNGVVDDSQLPKDRFSAERLKGVDSTLKIQPAKLEDSAVYLCASSPAFRGSSGNTIYFGEGSWLTVV.

The genes are TRBV10-2 and TRBJ1-2; the D gene is possibly TRBD1 (5 bases). Trimming removed 2 bases from V and 6 bases from J, with 7 bases in between. This CDR3 region has 12 residues. Germline V gene sequence: CDR1 WSHSY, CDR2 SAAADI. The CDR3 region is CASSEQGDGYTF. The CDR3 bases are TGCGCCAGCAGTGAGCAGGGCGATGGCTACACCTTC.

V is TRBV27 and J is TRBJ1-2; D gene ambiguous. The CDR3 consists of 14 residues. Looked up from germline, CDR1 is MNHEY and CDR2 is SMNVEV (reference sequence). V shed 0 bases and J shed 7 bases, with 12 bases lying between them. In DNA, the CDR3 is TGTGCCAGCAGTTTATCGTTTTTGGGGAGTGGCTACACCTTC. Translating it yields CASSLSFLGSGYTF.

The chain recombines TRBV3-1 (or the pseudogene TRBV3-2) with TRBJ2-3; D unresolved. This CDR3 is 13 amino acids long. Trimming left V 5 bases short and J 1 base short, with 7 bases between. The germline CDR1 and CDR2 sequences are LGHDT and YNNKEL (reference sequence). CDR3 protein: CASSSEGTDTQYF. For the CDR3, the DNA is TGTGCCAGCAGCAGCGAGGGCACAGATACGCAGTATTTT.

The chain recombines TRBV28 with TRBJ2-1; D perhaps matches TRBD2 (6 bases). The V end was cut by 3 bases, the J end by 2 bases, with 14 bases between. This CDR3 contains 16 residues. Per germline, CDR1 MDHEN and CDR2 SYDVKM. DNA of the CDR3: TGTGCCAGCAGTTTTCTTGGCGGGACCGCCTACAATGAGCAGTTCTTC. As protein: CASSFLGGTAYNEQFF.

The chain combines TRBV27 with TRBJ2-1; TRBD2 matches 11 bases. The germline V gene has CDR1 MNHEY and CDR2 SMNVEV (reference sequence). This CDR3 has 15 residues. Germline trimming cut 3 bases from V and 7 bases from J; bases unmatched to any gene: 5. CDR3 DNA sequence: TGTGCCAGCAGTTTGGGACTAGCGGCGGTGAATGAGCAGTTCTTC. Amino acid sequence: CASSLGLAAVNEQFF.

The V call is TRBV18, the J call TRBJ1-1; D uncertain. The V gene lost 0 bases and the J gene lost 4 bases, with 15 bases spanning the gap. Germline assignment: CDR1 KGHSH and CDR2 LQKENI. The CDR3 loop spans 16 amino acids. The CDR3 region is CASSPPSSPGTTEAFF. CDR3 nucleotide sequence: TGTGCCAGCTCACCACCGAGCAGTCCAGGTACCACTGAAGCTTTCTTT.

This clone ranks as medium-sized. The chain uses TRBV14 and TRBJ1-1; D perhaps matches TRBD1 (5 bases). Germline V gives CDR1 SGHDN, CDR2 FVKESK. CDR3 length: 16 amino acids. V was shortened by 4 bases and J by 2 bases, with 17 bases between the two germline ends. The DNA of the CDR3 is TGTGCCAGCAGCCTAGCCAAGGGGTTTGGAAACACTGAAGCTTTCTTT. This gives the protein CASSLAKGFGNTEAFF.

The chain carries TRBV27 and TRBJ1-2, with D possibly matching TRBD1 (6 bases). Germline V gives CDR1 MNHEY, CDR2 SMNVEV (reference sequence). Trimming took 7 bases from V and 7 from J, leaving 13 bases between them. The CDR3 length is 12 residues. CDR3 DNA: TGTGCCAGCAAATCCGGGGGGCTTGGCTACACCTTC. It yields the protein CASKSGGLGYTF.

CDR3 bases: TGTGCTGGTCCCTGGAGTTACTACTATGGCTACACCTTC. Amino acids: CAGPWSYYYGYTF. V usage is TRBV5-6 and J usage is TRBJ1-2; no clear D. There are 13 residues in the CDR3. Looked up from germline, CDR1 is SGHDT and CDR2 is YYEEEE. The full variable domain, its missing parts supplied by reference TRBV5-6 and TRBJ1-2, is DAGVTQSPTHLIKTRGQQVTLRCSPKSGHDTVSWYQQALGQGPQFIFQYYEEEERQRGNFPDRFSGHQFPNYSSELNVNALLLGDSALYLCAGPWSYYYGYTFGSGTRLTVV.

This sequence joins TRBV7-7 and TRBJ1-5; D is perhaps TRBD1 (5 bases). With 3 bases removed from V and 7 bases from J, the gap between germline ends came to 16 bases. The germline V gene encodes CDR1 SSHAT and CDR2 FNYEAQ (reference sequence). The CDR3 totals 15 residues. The CDR3 DNA reads TGTGCCAGCAGCTTGAACAGGTTTTTAGGGCAGCCCCAGCATTTT. It specifies CASSLNRFLGQPQHF.